This note documents a single T cell receptor beta chain sequence. This entry comes from a study of blood T cell repertoires in COVID-19. About the research overall: The United States, Italy and Spain provided the acute and convalescent COVID-19 samples.

There are 16 residues in the CDR3. Germline CDR1 reads MNHNY; CDR2 reads SVGAGI (reference sequence). V was pared by 2 bases and J by 5 bases, with 7 bases of the junction left unmatched. The assay was immunoSEQ multiplex PCR, and TCRdb's table has in-frame clones only and misses some. The sample has around 150,000 clones, about 85% seen once. Sequenced: peripheral blood. The chain recombines TRBV6-6 with TRBJ2-7; 12 bases are shared with TRBD2. This clonotype originated in a human donor with acute or convalescent COVID-19. The donor label of this sample is uncertain. The CDR3 region is CASSYGRLAGENEQYF. Here the CDR3 DNA reads TGTGCCAGCAGTTACGGAAGACTAGCGGGGGAGAACGAGCAGTACTTC.